These 8 T cell receptor beta chains originate from one sample sequenced in a study of T-cell memory formation after mild COVID-19. TCRdb re-called the 5' RACE reads through MiXCR, storing one row per CDR3 protein. The repertoire consists of about 290,000 distinct CDR3 sequences, with roughly 18% occurring once and the leading ten covering 23%. Sequences were obtained from PBMCs or a T cell subset sorted from them (not recorded which). Every receptor here comes from a man younger than 30 who had mild COVID-19 (a few samples of this study predate the infection). Cell type and time point are not known.

The rearrangement joins TRBV29-1 to TRBJ2-1, with D possibly TRBD1 on 6 matching bases. Per the germline V gene, CDR1 is SQVTM and CDR2 is ANQGSEA. Trimming removed 7 bases at V and 2 bases at J, with 12 bases between. The CDR3 has 13 amino acids. The CDR3 DNA is TGCAGCGCTTATACAGGGACCTACAATGAGCAGTTCTTC. It encodes CSAYTGTYNEQFF.

This clonotype was seen only a few times. V usage is TRBV12-3 or TRBV12-4 and J usage is TRBJ2-2; D is tentatively TRBD1 or TRBD2 (6 bases each). Trimming pared 8 bases from V and 1 base from J, leaving 11 bases between. The CDR3 is made up of 14 amino acids. CDR3: CASQEGGNTGELFF. CDR3 in DNA: TGTGCCAGCCAAGAGGGGGGGAACACCGGGGAGCTGTTTTTT.

The rearrangement links TRBV18 to TRBJ1-2; D not certain. The CDR3 is made up of 16 amino acids. The germline CDR1 and CDR2 sequences are KGHSH and LQKENI. Trimming cost V 3 bases and J 8 bases, with 22 bases left between them. CDR3 amino acids: CASSPSSLPGSRGYTF. DNA of the CDR3: TGTGCCAGCTCACCCTCATCTTTACCGGGGTCTCGCGGCTACACCTTC.

V gene TRBV29-1 combines with J gene TRBJ2-1, with TRBD2 matching 7 bases. Germline values: CDR1 SQVTM, CDR2 ANQGSEA. The CDR3 has 14 amino acids. V lost 7 bases, J lost 1 base, and 7 bases stayed unmatched. The CDR3 DNA sequence: TGCAGCGGCTCGGGGGGTCCGTCCTACAATGAGCAGTTCTTC. This codes for CSGSGGPSYNEQFF.

V and J are TRBV27 and TRBJ2-5; D ambiguous. Germline CDR1 and CDR2: MNHEY and SMNVEV (reference sequence). Between the trimmed V and J ends, which lost 5 bases and 0 bases, there was a span of 13 bases. The CDR3 sequence is 15 residues long. The CDR3 protein is CASSEIYRYQETQYF. The CDR3 region has the DNA TGTGCCAGCAGTGAAATATATCGGTACCAAGAGACCCAGTACTTC.

The V call is TRBV5-1, the J call TRBJ1-1; D is perhaps TRBD1 (5 bases). Trimming cost V 4 bases and J 0 bases, with 10 bases left between them. Germline V CDR1 and CDR2: SGHRS, YFSETQ. CDR3 length: 14 amino acids. The CDR3 reads CASSHGHMNTEAFF. The CDR3 DNA reads as TGCGCCAGCAGCCACGGACACATGAACACTGAAGCTTTCTTT. Drawing the rest from reference TRBV5-1 and TRBJ1-1, the complete variable domain is KAGVTQTPRYLIKTRGQQVTLSCSPISGHRSVSWYQQTPGQGLQFLFEYFSETQRNKGNFPGRFSGRQFSNSRSEMNVSTLELGDSALYLCASSHGHMNTEAFFGQGTRLTVV.

The chain employs TRBV29-1 and TRBJ2-1; TRBD1 matches at 8 bases. The trim removed 4 bases at V and 13 bases at J, leaving 12 bases unmatched. This CDR3 is built from 13 residues. Germline assignment: CDR1 SQVTM and CDR2 ANQGSEA. The CDR3 nucleotides read TGCAGCGTTGCGGGCAGGGGGCGCGAAGACCAGTTCTTC. The encoded protein is CSVAGRGREDQFF.

This clonotype appeared a few times. This chain links TRBV6-2 or TRBV6-3 with TRBJ2-7; D possibly corresponds to TRBD1 (5 bases). CDR3 length equals 15 residues. V dropped 2 bases and J dropped 6 bases, with 17 bases sitting between them. Germline V CDR1 and CDR2: MNHEY, SVGEGT. CDR3: CASSYAQGWMGEQYV. The CDR3 DNA follows: TGTGCCAGCAGTTACGCCCAGGGATGGATGGGCGAGCAGTACGTC.